The rows below give T cell receptor beta chains drawn from one sample of a study of T cell repertoires in cytomegalovirus infection. TCRdb passed the reads through MiXCR, listing each CDR3 protein once. The sample holds under 850,000 distinct CDR3 sequences, 35% to 45% seen once. The specimen sequenced was PBMCs. These TCRs come from a human donor in good health (CMV status not recorded). Some clones in this sample may be carry-over from other donors' samples. Both conserved end residues are part of each CDR3. D genes are given only for firm matches. Some rows have no size entry. The others give once, few or many, or a class for an expanded clone.

cdr3_aa: CASSLGTGVEVTYEQYF; cdr3_nt: TGTGCCAGCAGCCTAGGGACAGGGGTCGAAGTTACCTACGAGCAGTACTTC; j_call: TRBJ2-7; d_call: TRBD1; v_call: TRBV7-9; clone_size: many
cdr3_aa: CASRGGGGNTEAFF; cdr3_nt: TGTGCCAGCCGTGGGGGGGGCGGGAACACTGAAGCTTTCTTT; j_call: TRBJ1-1; d_call: NA; v_call: TRBV14; clone_size: NA
cdr3_aa: CASSLGTGSPLGGQPQHF; cdr3_nt: TGTGCCAGCAGTTTGGGGACAGGGAGTCCCCTGGGAGGTCAGCCCCAGCATTTT; j_call: TRBJ1-5; d_call: TRBD1; v_call: TRBV28; clone_size: few
cdr3_aa: CSASAAVHETQYF; cdr3_nt: TGCAGTGCTAGTGCAGCGGTTCACGAGACCCAGTACTTC; j_call: TRBJ2-5; d_call: NA; v_call: TRBV20-1; clone_size: NA
cdr3_aa: CTSSRRTSNHGYTF; cdr3_nt: TGTACCAGCAGCCGCCGGACGTCGAACCATGGCTACACCTTC; j_call: TRBJ1-2; d_call: NA; v_call: TRBV7-9; clone_size: NA
cdr3_aa: CASRRLANDKGETQYF; cdr3_nt: TGTGCCAGCAGGCGACTAGCCAACGATAAGGGAGAGACCCAGTACTTC; j_call: TRBJ2-5; d_call: TRBD2; v_call: TRBV27; clone_size: few
cdr3_aa: CASSPIGSYEQYF; cdr3_nt: TGTGCCAGCAGCCCTATAGGGTCCTACGAGCAGTACTTC; j_call: TRBJ2-7; d_call: NA; v_call: TRBV7-9; clone_size: many
cdr3_aa: CASSFQVEANYGYTF; cdr3_nt: TGTGCCAGCAGCTTTCAAGTTGAGGCAAACTATGGCTACACCTTC; j_call: TRBJ1-2; d_call: NA; v_call: TRBV5-4; clone_size: NA
cdr3_aa: CASTYMGQGDRTYQQYF; cdr3_nt: TGTGCCAGCACTTATATGGGACAGGGGGATAGGACCTACCAGCAGTACTTC; j_call: TRBJ2-7; d_call: TRBD1; v_call: TRBV6-6; clone_size: once
cdr3_aa: CASTEGPEKLFF; cdr3_nt: TGTGCCAGCACAGAGGGTCCGGAAAAACTGTTTTTT; j_call: TRBJ1-4; d_call: NA; v_call: TRBV2; clone_size: NA
cdr3_aa: CASRLTEGSYNEQFF; cdr3_nt: TGTGCCAGCAGGCTGACAGAAGGGTCCTACAATGAGCAGTTCTTC; j_call: TRBJ2-1; d_call: NA; v_call: TRBV6-1; clone_size: many
cdr3_aa: CASSLTADEKLFF; cdr3_nt: TGTGCCAGCAGCTTGACAGCAGATGAAAAACTGTTTTTT; j_call: TRBJ1-4; d_call: NA; v_call: TRBV5-6; clone_size: few
cdr3_aa: CSASGTGDYEQYF; cdr3_nt: TGCAGTGCTAGCGGGACTGGGGACTACGAGCAGTACTTC; j_call: TRBJ2-7; d_call: NA; v_call: TRBV20-1; clone_size: NA
cdr3_aa: CASSPGLAGGLVQETQYF; cdr3_nt: TGTGCCAGCAGCCCGGGACTAGCGGGAGGCCTGGTACAAGAGACCCAGTACTTC; j_call: TRBJ2-5; d_call: TRBD2; v_call: TRBV5-6; clone_size: NA
cdr3_aa: CASSLGGDVGSPLHF; cdr3_nt: TGTGCCAGCAGCTTAGGGGGGGATGTAGGTTCACCCCTCCACTTT; j_call: TRBJ1-6; d_call: NA; v_call: TRBV11-2; clone_size: NA
cdr3_aa: CASSVAFGKPQHF; cdr3_nt: TGTGCCAGCAGCGTAGCCTTCGGGAAGCCCCAGCATTTT; j_call: TRBJ1-5; d_call: NA; v_call: TRBV9; clone_size: NA
cdr3_aa: CASSQQVSNQPQHF; cdr3_nt: TGTGCCAGCAGTCAACAGGTCAGCAATCAGCCCCAGCATTTT; j_call: TRBJ1-5; d_call: NA; v_call: TRBV12-3/TRBV12-4; clone_size: NA
cdr3_aa: CASSLGSLRDTQYF; cdr3_nt: TGTGCCAGCAGCTTAGGTTCTTTGAGAGATACGCAGTATTTT; j_call: TRBJ2-3; d_call: NA; v_call: TRBV7-2; clone_size: many
cdr3_aa: CASSLIDAFDSLYNEQFF; cdr3_nt: TGTGCCAGCAGCTTAATTGATGCGTTTGACAGCCTCTACAATGAGCAGTTCTTC; j_call: TRBJ2-1; d_call: NA; v_call: TRBV7-9; clone_size: many
cdr3_aa: CASSRGGPKLFF; cdr3_nt: TGTGCCAGCAGTAGAGGGGGCCCAAAACTGTTTTTT; j_call: TRBJ1-4; d_call: TRBD1; v_call: TRBV28; clone_size: NA